This T cell receptor beta chain was found in a study of identical twins. General study findings and limits: The study drew conclusions from cross-sectional statistical analysis, not from following the same donors. For out-of-frame beta sequences, excess twin sharing was weaker. The study found that models underestimated out-of-frame TCR alpha sharing in monozygotic twins. Researchers caution that invariant MAIT and iNKT cells could partly confound zero-insertion analyses.

From the 5' RACE reads, TCRdb called clonotypes with MiXCR, one entry per CDR3 protein. Of roughly 490,000 distinct CDR3 sequences listed, approximately 15% were seen once; the top ten hold approximately 1%. Trimming at V came to 6 bases and at J to 0 bases, leaving 6 bases not matched to a gene. CDR1 SQVTM and CDR2 ANQGSEA come from the germline V gene. The CDR3 totals 14 residues. With regard to this clonotype: Its specificity is not known.

In addition, the sample was reused for a study of yellow fever vaccine responses in identical twins.

Specimen: CD4+ T cells sorted from blood. The chain employs TRBV29-1 and TRBJ2-7; TRBD1 aligns across 9 bases. The clonotype was recovered from a woman younger than 30 in good health. CDR3 in amino acids: CSVSGTGSSYEQYF. The CDR3 bases are TGCAGCGTGTCCGGGACAGGGAGCTCCTACGAGCAGTACTTC.